This T cell receptor beta chain was identified during a study of blood T cell repertoires in COVID-19. Study-level background: The samples span acute and convalescent COVID-19 from the United States, Italy and Spain. PBMCs, B-cell-depleted T cells, or T cells were the source of the cDNA or gDNA that made up the material.

Authors' processing steps: Reference gene primer amplification gave estimated nucleated cell counts. Repertoires were generated with immunoSEQ multiplex PCR, while TCRdb's copy carries only in-frame clones and drops some. V and J calls and clone size come straight from that table; D and trimming were deduced from the DNA. The repertoire holds approximately 68,000 clones, with roughly 84% as singletons. The TCR comes from a middle-aged man with active COVID-19. Sample: peripheral blood.

CDR3 nucleotide sequence: TGTGCCAGCAGCTGGACAGGGGACACTGAAGCTTTCTTT. It encodes CASSWTGDTEAFF. This chain uses TRBV5-4 with TRBJ1-1; 9 nucleotides line up with TRBD1. The CDR3 has 13 residues. Germline CDR1 and CDR2: SGHNT and YYREEE (reference sequence). V was clipped by 3 bases and J by 3 bases; unmatched bases: 0.